The clone carrying this T cell receptor beta chain appeared a few times. This CDR3 is also generated by other DNA sequences in the sample. Measured with immunoSEQ multiplex PCR; TCRdb has only the in-frame clones, and not every one. This sample has approximately 24,000 clones, with about three fifths found just once. The germline V and J ends were trimmed by 8 bases and 5 bases, with 15 bases remaining between them. Germline values: CDR1 SEHNR, CDR2 FQNEAQ (reference sequence). This CDR3 contains 13 residues. These data originate in a study of tumor-infiltrating lymphocytes in localized non-small cell lung cancer.

The clonotype was recovered from a human donor with non-small cell lung cancer. This rearrangement joins TRBV7-9 to TRBJ1-2; possible D gene TRBD1, 6 bases. The sample taken for sequencing was lung tumor tissue. The CDR3 reads CASRKEGVYGYTF. The DNA of the CDR3 is TGTGCCAGCCGCAAGGAGGGGGTATATGGCTACACCTTC.